Below, 6 T cell receptor beta chains from the same sample are listed, as sequenced in a study of blood T cell repertoires in COVID-19. Repertoires were generated with immunoSEQ multiplex PCR, while TCRdb's copy carries only in-frame clones and drops some. This sample carries over 150,000 clones, 85% to 95% of them seen once, and the ten largest clones take approximately 0.5%. Sequenced input: peripheral blood. The receptors were gathered from a man in his fifties or sixties with acute or convalescent COVID-19.

V usage is TRBV20-1 and J usage is TRBJ1-6; 7 bases match TRBD1. V shed 3 bases and J 9 bases; nucleotides not matched to a gene: 8. From germline, CDR1 is DFQATT and CDR2 SNEGSKA (reference sequence). The CDR3 length is 14 residues. The CDR3 DNA sequence: TGCAGTGCTAGTTCAAAGCAGGGGGTTTCACCCCTCCACTTT. As protein: CSASSKQGVSPLHF.

This chain joins TRBV27 and TRBJ1-6, with a tentative D call TRBD1 (5 bases). CDR3 length: 13 amino acids. CDR1 MNHEY and CDR2 SMNVEV come from the germline V gene (reference sequence). The V end was cut by 7 bases, the J end by 8 bases, with 12 bases between. The CDR3 DNA reads TGTGCCAGCACCTCAGGGTGGGATTCACCCCTCCACTTT. Encoded protein: CASTSGWDSPLHF.

J is TRBJ1-1 and V is TRBV19; a possible D gene is TRBD1 (6 bases). Trimming shortened V by 6 bases and J by 7 bases, and 15 bases separated the two germline ends. CDR3 length: 13 residues. Germline V gene sequence: CDR1 LNHDA, CDR2 SQIVND (reference sequence). DNA of the CDR3: TGTGCCAGTAGGGGTACAGGGAAGAGTGAAGCTTTCTTT. Amino acid sequence: CASRGTGKSEAFF.

This clone was found a few times. V and J are TRBV7-2 and TRBJ1-6; 7 bases agree with TRBD1. V was clipped by 4 bases and J by 6 bases; unmatched bases: 6. CDR1 is SGHTA, CDR2 FQGNSA, per germline. The CDR3 extends over 15 amino acids. In nucleotides, the CDR3 is TGTGCCAGCAGCTCCCTGACAGGGAGTAATTCACCCCTCCACTTT. Encoded protein: CASSSLTGSNSPLHF.

The gene calls are TRBV6-1 and TRBJ2-5; 11 bases map to TRBD2. From germline, CDR1 is MNHNS and CDR2 SASEGT. CDR3 length: 20 amino acids. The V segment lost 2 bases and the J segment 9 bases; nucleotides outside the gene matches: 23. The CDR3 nucleotides read TGTGCCAGCAGTGAATATTCACTAGCGGGAGTTAATCCCAGGAGGAGGGCCCAGTACTTC. This gives the protein CASSEYSLAGVNPRRRAQYF.

The gene calls are TRBV28 and TRBJ1-1; TRBD1 is a possible D gene (5 bases). CDR3 length: 13 residues. V was trimmed by 7 bases and J by 2 bases, leaving 11 bases between them. Germline CDR1 and CDR2: MDHEN and SYDVKM. In DNA form, the CDR3 reads TGTGCCAGCACAGACAGCTTTAACACTGAAGCTTTCTTT. Translated, it gives CASTDSFNTEAFF.